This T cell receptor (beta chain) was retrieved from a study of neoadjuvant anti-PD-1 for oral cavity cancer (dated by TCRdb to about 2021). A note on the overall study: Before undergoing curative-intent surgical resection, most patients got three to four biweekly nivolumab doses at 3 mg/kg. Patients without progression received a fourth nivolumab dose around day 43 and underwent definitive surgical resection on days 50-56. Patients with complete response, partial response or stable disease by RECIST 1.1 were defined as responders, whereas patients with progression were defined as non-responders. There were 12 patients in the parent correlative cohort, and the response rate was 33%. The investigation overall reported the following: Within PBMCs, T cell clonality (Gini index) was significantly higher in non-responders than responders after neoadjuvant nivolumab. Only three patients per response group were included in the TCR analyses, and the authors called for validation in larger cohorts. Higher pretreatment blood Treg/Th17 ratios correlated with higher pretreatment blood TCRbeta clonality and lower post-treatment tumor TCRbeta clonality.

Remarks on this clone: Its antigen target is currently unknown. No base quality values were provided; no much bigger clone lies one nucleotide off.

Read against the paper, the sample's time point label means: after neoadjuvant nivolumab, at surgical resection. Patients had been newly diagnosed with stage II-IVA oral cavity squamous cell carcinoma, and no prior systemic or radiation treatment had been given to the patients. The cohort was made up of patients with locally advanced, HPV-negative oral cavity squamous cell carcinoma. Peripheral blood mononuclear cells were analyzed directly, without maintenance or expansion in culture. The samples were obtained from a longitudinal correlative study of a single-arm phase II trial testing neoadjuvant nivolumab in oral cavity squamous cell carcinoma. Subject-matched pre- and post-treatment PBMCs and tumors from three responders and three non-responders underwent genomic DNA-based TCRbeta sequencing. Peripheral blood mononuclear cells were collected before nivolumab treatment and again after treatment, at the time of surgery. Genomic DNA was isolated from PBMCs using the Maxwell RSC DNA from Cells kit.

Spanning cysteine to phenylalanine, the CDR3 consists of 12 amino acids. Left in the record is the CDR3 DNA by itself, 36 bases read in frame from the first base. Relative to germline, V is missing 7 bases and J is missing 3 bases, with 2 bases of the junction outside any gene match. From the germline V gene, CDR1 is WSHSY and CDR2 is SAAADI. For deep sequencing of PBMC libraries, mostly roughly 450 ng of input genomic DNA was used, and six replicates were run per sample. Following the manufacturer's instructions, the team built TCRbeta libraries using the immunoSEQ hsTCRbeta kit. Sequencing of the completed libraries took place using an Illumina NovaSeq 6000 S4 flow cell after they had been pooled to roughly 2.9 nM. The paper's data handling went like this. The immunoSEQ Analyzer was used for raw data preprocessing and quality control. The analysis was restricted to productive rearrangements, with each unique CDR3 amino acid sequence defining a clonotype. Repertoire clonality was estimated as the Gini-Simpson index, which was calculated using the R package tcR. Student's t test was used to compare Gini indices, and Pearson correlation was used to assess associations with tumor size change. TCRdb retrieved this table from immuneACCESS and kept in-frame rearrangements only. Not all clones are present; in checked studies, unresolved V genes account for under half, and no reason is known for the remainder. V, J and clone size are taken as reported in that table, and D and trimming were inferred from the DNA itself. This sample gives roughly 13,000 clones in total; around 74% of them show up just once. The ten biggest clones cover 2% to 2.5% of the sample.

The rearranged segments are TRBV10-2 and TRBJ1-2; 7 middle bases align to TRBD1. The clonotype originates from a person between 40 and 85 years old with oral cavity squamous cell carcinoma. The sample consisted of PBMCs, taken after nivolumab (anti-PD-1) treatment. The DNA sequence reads TGCGCCAGCATGGGACAGCACTATGGCTACACCTTC. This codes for CASMGQHYGYTF.